This is a list of T cell receptor beta chains from one sample in a study of T-cell memory formation after mild COVID-19. TCRdb re-called the 5' RACE reads with MiXCR, one entry per CDR3 protein. The sample lists roughly 100,000 distinct CDR3 sequences, about 13% seen once, with roughly a quarter in the top ten. Material for sequencing was PBMCs or a T cell subset sorted from them (not recorded which). The receptors come from an adult woman who had mild COVID-19 (a few samples of this study predate the infection). Cell type and time point are not known. Both conserved end residues are part of each CDR3. A D gene is named only where the DNA matches it firmly. Part of the rows lack a size; the others show once, few, many or a class for expanded clones.

clone size | J gene | V gene | D gene | CDR3 protein | CDR3 DNA
few | TRBJ2-7 | TRBV29-1 | . | CSVFAGAYEQYF | TGCAGCGTCTTCGCTGGAGCTTACGAGCAGTACTTC
. | TRBJ2-1 | TRBV7-6 | . | CASSRPGGVGDNEQFF | TGTGCCAGCAGCCGCCCCGGCGGGGTAGGTGACAATGAGCAGTTCTTC
. | TRBJ2-3 | TRBV7-9 | TRBD1 | CASSDRDRGFTDTQYF | TGTGCCAGCAGCGACCGGGACAGGGGGTTCACAGATACGCAGTATTTT
many | TRBJ2-1 | TRBV3-1 | TRBD2 | CASSQDWGGGMGEQFF | TGTGCCAGCAGCCAAGATTGGGGGGGAGGAATGGGTGAGCAGTTCTTC
. | TRBJ2-2 | TRBV6-5 | TRBD1 | CASSYARGWGGELFF | TGTGCCAGCAGTTACGCCAGGGGGTGGGGCGGGGAGCTGTTTTTT
. | TRBJ2-7 | TRBV7-8 | TRBD1 | CASSLQGDNYEQYF | TGTGCCAGCAGCTTACAGGGGGATAACTACGAGCAGTACTTC
many | TRBJ2-1 | TRBV20-1 | . | CSAREIGGYNEQFF | TGCAGTGCTAGAGAAATAGGCGGCTACAATGAGCAGTTCTTC
few | TRBJ2-3 | TRBV12-3/TRBV12-4 | . | CASSLSRYTDTQYF | TGTGCCAGCAGTTTAAGCAGGTACACAGATACGCAGTATTTT
. | TRBJ2-7 | TRBV20-1 | . | CSARVGVSYEQYF | TGCAGTGCTAGAGTGGGGGTCTCCTACGAGCAGTACTTC
. | TRBJ1-5 | TRBV7-2 | . | CASSFGGAQPQHF | TGTGCCAGCAGCTTTGGGGGCGCGCAGCCCCAGCATTTT
few | TRBJ1-4 | TRBV4-1 | TRBD1 | CASSHGTGFTEKLFF | TGCGCCAGCAGCCATGGGACAGGCTTCACTGAAAAACTGTTTTTT
many | TRBJ2-1 | TRBV6-2/TRBV6-3 | . | CASRGNGYNEQFF | TGTGCCAGCAGGGGGAACGGCTACAATGAGCAGTTCTTC
many | TRBJ2-1 | TRBV7-9 | . | CASSQAGTYNEQFF | TGTGCCAGCAGCCAAGCGGGCACCTACAATGAGCAGTTCTTC
few | TRBJ2-1 | TRBV5-1 | . | CASSLYLVEGEQFF | TGCGCCAGCAGCTTGTACCTAGTCGAGGGCGAGCAGTTCTTC
. | TRBJ2-1 | TRBV12-3/TRBV12-4 | TRBD2 | CASSLRSSGSSYNEQFF | TGTGCCAGCAGTTTAAGGTCTAGCGGCAGCTCCTACAATGAGCAGTTCTTC
. | TRBJ1-1 | TRBV4-1 | TRBD1 | CASSKDRATEAFF | TGCGCCAGCAGCAAAGACAGGGCCACTGAAGCTTTCTTT
few | TRBJ2-1 | TRBV7-2 | TRBD2 | CASSPDASGGYNEQFF | TGTGCCAGCAGCCCCGACGCTAGCGGGGGCTACAATGAGCAGTTCTTC
many | TRBJ2-1 | TRBV4-1 | TRBD1 | CASSQDPGQGTYNEQFF | TGCGCCAGCAGCCAAGACCCGGGACAGGGCACTTACAATGAGCAGTTCTTC
few | TRBJ2-5 | TRBV15 | . | CATSREGAGETQYF | TGTGCCACCAGCAGAGAGGGGGCCGGGGAGACCCAGTACTTC
. | TRBJ1-5 | TRBV27 | . | CASSLFPVSNQPQHF | TGTGCCAGCAGTTTATTCCCGGTTAGCAATCAGCCCCAGCATTTT
. | TRBJ2-7 | TRBV29-1 | TRBD1 | CSVEDEGAGYEQYF | TGCAGCGTTGAAGACGAGGGGGCGGGCTACGAGCAGTACTTC
. | TRBJ2-7 | TRBV7-2 | TRBD2 | CASSFGTSFYEQYF | TGTGCCAGCAGCTTCGGGACTAGCTTCTACGAGCAGTACTTC
many | TRBJ2-7 | TRBV12-3/TRBV12-4 | TRBD2 | CASRPLAGGPGEQYF | TGTGCCAGCAGGCCGCTGGCGGGGGGGCCGGGGGAGCAGTACTTC
few | TRBJ2-5 | TRBV5-1 | TRBD1 | CASSSLEDRGQETQYF | TGCGCCAGCAGCTCCTTGGAGGACAGGGGCCAAGAGACCCAGTACTTC
few | TRBJ2-7 | TRBV6-1 | . | CASSELGSYEQYF | TGTGCCAGCAGTGAACTGGGGTCCTACGAGCAGTACTTC
. | TRBJ2-7 | TRBV28 | TRBD1 | CASSPGPGQGYEQYF | TGTGCCAGCAGCCCTGGACCGGGACAGGGGTACGAGCAGTACTTC
few | TRBJ2-7 | TRBV15 | . | CATSRDSPPLDDEQYF | TGTGCCACCAGCAGAGATAGCCCTCCGCTTGATGACGAGCAGTACTTC
few | TRBJ2-1 | TRBV6-2/TRBV6-3 | . | CASSKQYRDLQFF | TGTGCCAGCAGTAAGCAATACCGGGACCTGCAGTTCTTC
. | TRBJ2-1 | TRBV7-9 | . | CASSFPGTPYNEQFF | TGTGCCAGCAGCTTCCCCGGGACACCTTACAATGAGCAGTTCTTC
few | TRBJ1-5 | TRBV7-9 | . | CASSLGVSAEQPQHF | TGTGCCAGCAGCTTAGGAGTTTCGGCAGAGCAGCCCCAGCATTTT
many | TRBJ2-3 | TRBV7-9 | . | CASSVPRGPSDTQYF | TGTGCCAGCAGCGTGCCTAGGGGCCCCTCAGATACGCAGTATTTT
. | TRBJ1-5 | TRBV6-6 | . | CASDPAGGNQPQHF | TGTGCCAGCGACCCGGCCGGGGGTAATCAGCCCCAGCATTTT